Listed here are 2 T cell receptor beta chains from one sample, sequenced in a study of blood T cell repertoires in COVID-19. TCRdb's table, derived via immunoSEQ multiplex PCR, lists solely in-frame clones and lacks some. There are approximately 25,000 clones in the sample; about nine tenths occur only once, and roughly an eighth lies in the top ten. Material for sequencing was peripheral blood. The receptors were sampled from a woman of 80 years or more with active or convalescent COVID-19.

The V gene is TRBV4-1, the J gene TRBJ2-7; 9 bases match TRBD1. The CDR3 is 15 amino acids. Germline V lookup: CDR1 MGHRA, CDR2 YSYEKL. V was pared by 4 bases and J by 3 bases, with 7 bases of the junction left unmatched. CDR3 in DNA: TGCGCCAGCAGCCGGGAAGGGACAGGGAACTACGAGCAGTACTTC. Residues: CASSREGTGNYEQYF.

This chain joins TRBV5-6 and TRBJ2-4, with 9 bases fitting TRBD1. Germline V CDR1 and CDR2: SGHDT, YYEEEE. Trimming took 4 bases from V and 5 from J; bases not matched to a gene: 4. This CDR3 spans 14 amino acids. CDR3 nucleotides: TGTGCCAGCAGCGGGACAGGGTTTCAAAACATTCAGTACTTC. Encoded protein: CASSGTGFQNIQYF.